This T cell receptor (beta chain) was sequenced during a study of cytomegalovirus exposure and HLA in healthy donors. This clone was counted a single time. Germline CDR1 is KGHSH and CDR2 is LQKENI. The CDR3 length is 16 residues. Trimming removed 4 bases from V and 7 bases from J; junction bases left unmatched: 8. Clones were read by immunoSEQ multiplex PCR, and TCRdb kept only the in-frame ones, dropping some. The table shows about 73,000 clones, with 85% to 90% occurring only once. The gene calls are TRBV18 and TRBJ2-1; 12 bases map to TRBD1. This clonotype originated in a woman between 18 and 30 years old in good health and CMV-seropositive. Input material: PBMCs. The CDR3 is CASSLTGTGGLNEQFF. For the CDR3, the DNA is TGTGCCAGCTCACTAACCGGGACAGGGGGCTTGAATGAGCAGTTCTTC.